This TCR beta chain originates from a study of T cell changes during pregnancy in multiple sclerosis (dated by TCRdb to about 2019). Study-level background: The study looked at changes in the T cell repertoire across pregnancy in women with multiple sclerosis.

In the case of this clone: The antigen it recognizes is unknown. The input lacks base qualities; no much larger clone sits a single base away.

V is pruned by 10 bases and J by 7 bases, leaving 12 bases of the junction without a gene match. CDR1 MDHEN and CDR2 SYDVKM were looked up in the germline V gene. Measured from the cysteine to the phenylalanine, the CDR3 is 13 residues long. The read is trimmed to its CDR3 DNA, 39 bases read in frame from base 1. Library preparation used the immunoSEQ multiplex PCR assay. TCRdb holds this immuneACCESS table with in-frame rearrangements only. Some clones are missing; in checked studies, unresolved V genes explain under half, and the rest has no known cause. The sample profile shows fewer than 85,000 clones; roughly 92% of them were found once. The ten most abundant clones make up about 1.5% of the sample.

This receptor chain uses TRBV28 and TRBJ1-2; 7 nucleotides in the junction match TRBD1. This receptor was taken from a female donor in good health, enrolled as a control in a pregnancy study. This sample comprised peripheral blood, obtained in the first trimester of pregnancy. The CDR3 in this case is CATTDRSTGGYTF. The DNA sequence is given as TGTGCCACCACGGACAGGTCGACTGGTGGCTACACCTTC.